This TCR beta chain was sequenced for a study of OX40 agonist ivuxolimab in advanced cancers. CDR3 length: 16 amino acids. Germline assignment: CDR1 SGHTA and CDR2 FQGNSA. The V gene lost 1 base and the J gene lost 4 bases, with 13 bases spanning the gap. TCRdb's copy holds only in-frame clones and misses some; the assay was immunoSEQ multiplex PCR. The top ten hold 0.15% to 0.2% of the sample, which has some 100,000 clones, roughly 89% seen once. Study-wide findings and caveats: What antigens the expanded peripheral T cells recognized was never established.

Details on this clone: What it binds is not known.

This TCR derives from an adult with an advanced solid tumor such as melanoma, head and neck, liver or kidney cancer. Specimen: CD4+ or CD8+ T cells sorted from blood, collected in a trial of the OX40 agonist ivuxolimab. J is TRBJ2-2 and V is TRBV7-2, with D uncertain. CDR3 loop: CASSLGPLGSTGELFF. The CDR3 region has the DNA TGTGCCAGCAGCTTAGGCCCATTGGGTAGCACCGGGGAGCTGTTTTTT.